The rows below give T cell receptor beta chains drawn from one sample of a study of cytomegalovirus exposure and HLA in healthy donors. Measured with immunoSEQ multiplex PCR; TCRdb has only the in-frame clones, and not every one. The data show some 140,000 clones, with roughly 77% seen just once and 3.1% held by the top ten. Source material: PBMCs. The receptors were sampled from a female donor in good health and CMV-seronegative. Both conserved end residues are part of each CDR3. The D gene is left open where the match is weak. Size tells how often a clone was seen (once, few, many) or the class of an expanded clone, and some rows leave it out.

>13|-|TRBJ1-3|-|TRBV9
CASSVEPGNTIYF
TGTGCCAGCAGCGTAGAGCCTGGAAACACCATATATTTT
>12|-|TRBJ1-4|-|TRBV6-1
CASKGLGEKLFF
TGTGCCAGCAAGGGGTTGGGTGAAAAACTGTTTTTT
>13|-|TRBJ2-7|TRBD2|TRBV2
CASRGLHTYEQYF
TGTGCCAGCAGGGGACTACATACCTACGAGCAGTACTTC
>16|-|TRBJ1-5|TRBD1|TRBV4-1
CASSRDDRGRGQPQHF
TGCGCCAGCAGCCGGGATGACAGGGGGCGAGGTCAGCCCCAGCATTTT
>14|few|TRBJ1-2|TRBD1|TRBV5-1
CASSFGTANYGYTF
TGCGCCAGCAGCTTCGGGACAGCTAACTATGGCTACACCTTC
>16|few|TRBJ1-1|-|TRBV19
CASSFIGRRRGTEAFF
TGTGCCAGTTCCTTCATTGGGCGGCGGAGAGGGACTGAAGCTTTCTTT
>16|-|TRBJ2-1|TRBD2|TRBV10-1
CASSESGGRSYNEQFF
TGCGCCAGCAGTGAGTCGGGCGGGAGGTCCTACAATGAGCAGTTCTTC
>14|-|TRBJ1-2|-|TRBV19
CASSIAGGGYGYTF
TGTGCCAGTAGTATAGCGGGGGGTGGCTATGGCTACACCTTC
>15|-|TRBJ2-7|TRBD2|TRBV4-3
CASSQVLAGGNEQYF
TGCGCCAGCAGCCAAGTTCTAGCGGGAGGGAACGAGCAGTACTTC
>14|-|TRBJ2-5|-|TRBV29-1
CSVAADTGQETQYF
TGCAGCGTCGCCGCAGATACGGGCCAAGAGACCCAGTACTTC
>16|-|TRBJ2-6|TRBD2|TRBV11-2
CASSFRGDSGANVLTF
TGTGCCAGCAGCTTCCGGGGGGACTCTGGGGCCAACGTCCTGACTTTC
>13|-|TRBJ2-5|-|TRBV2
CASRGPYRETQYF
TGTGCCAGCAGGGGCCCTTATCGAGAGACCCAGTACTTC
>13|once|TRBJ2-3|TRBD2|TRBV28
CASGGGSTDTQYF
TGTGCCAGCGGGGGGGGAAGCACAGATACGCAGTATTTT
>13|few|TRBJ2-5|TRBD1|TRBV6-5
CASSLDRGQTQYF
TGTGCCAGCAGTCTAGACAGGGGTCAGACCCAGTACTTC